Below, 13 T cell receptor beta chains from the same sample are listed, as sequenced in a study of cytomegalovirus exposure and HLA in healthy donors. In the PCR, 60 Vbeta and 13 Jbeta primers were used. Generated by immunoSEQ multiplex PCR, the TCRdb table keeps only in-frame clones and is missing some. This sample has 210,000 or so clones, with roughly 80% found just once. Sequenced: PBMCs. The receptors derive from a woman aged 30 to 39 in good health and CMV-seropositive.

This clone was recorded a few times. The chain uses TRBV6-1 and TRBJ1-1; D gene unclear. V lost 0 bases, J lost 0 bases, and 8 bases lay in between. CDR3 length equals 15 residues. Germline CDR1 is MNHNS and CDR2 is SASEGT. The CDR3 coding sequence is TGTGCCAGCAGTGAAGCGCTTCGGTTGAACACTGAAGCTTTCTTT. This sequence encodes CASSEALRLNTEAFF.

This chain uses TRBV7-2 with TRBJ1-4, with a tentative D call TRBD1 (5 bases). CDR1 SGHTA and CDR2 FQGNSA come from the germline V gene. Trimming pared 0 bases from V and 7 bases from J, leaving 12 bases between. The CDR3 is made up of 15 amino acids. CDR3 sequence reads: CASSLAGPRGEKLFF. CDR3 in DNA: TGTGCCAGCAGCTTAGCGGGGCCAAGGGGTGAAAAACTGTTTTTT. The full variable domain, with the rest looked up from reference TRBV7-2 and TRBJ1-4, is GAGVSQSPSNKVTEKGKDVELRCDPISGHTALYWYRQSLGQGLEFLIYFQGNSAPDKSGLPSDRFSAERTGGSVSTLTIQRTQQEDSAVYLCASSLAGPRGEKLFFGSGTQLSVL.

The J gene is TRBJ2-4, the V gene TRBV7-6; possibly TRBD2 for D (5 bases). The V end was cut by 5 bases, the J end by 12 bases, with 14 bases between. Germline V gene data show CDR1 as SGHVS and CDR2 as FNYEAQ. The CDR3 runs to 12 residues. CDR3 nucleotide sequence: TGTGCCAGCAGCCCCACCGGGATAACTCAGTACTTC. Encoded protein: CASSPTGITQYF. Looking up the rest from reference TRBV7-6 and TRBJ2-4 gives the full variable domain: GAGVSQSPRYKVTKRGQDVALRCDPISGHVSLYWYRQALGQGPEFLTYFNYEAQQDKSGLPNDRFSAERPEGSISTLTIQRTEQRDSAMYRCASSPTGITQYFGAGTRLSVL.

This chain links TRBV11-2 with TRBJ2-3; D is possibly TRBD2 (6 bases). Trimming cost V 1 base and J 2 bases, with 13 bases left between them. The CDR3 has 16 amino acids. Germline CDR1 reads SGHAT; CDR2 reads FQNNGV. The CDR3 bases are TGTGCCAGCAGCTTAGGCGCCGCGGGGATCACAGATACGCAGTATTTT. This codes for CASSLGAAGITDTQYF.

The chain carries TRBV9 and TRBJ2-1, with D perhaps matching TRBD1 (6 bases). Germline CDR1 and CDR2: SGDLS and YYNGEE. V lost 3 bases to trimming and J lost 1 base, with 23 bases between them. CDR3 length: 19 residues. The CDR3: CASSAPRGGGVDSYNEQFF. In DNA form, the CDR3 reads TGTGCCAGCAGCGCCCCTAGGGGTGGGGGCGTCGATTCCTACAATGAGCAGTTCTTC.

The rearrangement links TRBV19 to TRBJ1-1; D call uncertain. Trimming removed 1 base at V and 2 bases at J, with 8 bases between. Germline V gives CDR1 LNHDA, CDR2 SQIVND (reference sequence). The CDR3 spans 14 residues. CDR3 nucleotides: TGTGCCAGTAGTATAGGGCAGTCAAACACTGAAGCTTTCTTT. It is translated as CASSIGQSNTEAFF.

This clone is a singleton in its sample. The chain uses TRBV10-3 and TRBJ1-1; 7 bases line up with TRBD1. This CDR3 is 15 amino acids long. The germline gives CDR1 ENHRY, CDR2 SYGVKD. With 6 bases clipped from V and 5 bases from J, the junction kept 12 bases outside the gene matches. CDR3 region: CAISRGTEIGTEAFF. In DNA, the CDR3 is TGTGCCATCAGCCGGGGGACAGAGATCGGGACTGAAGCTTTCTTT.

V gene TRBV4-3 combines with J gene TRBJ1-2, with a tentative D call TRBD1 (6 bases). CDR1 and CDR2 (germline): LGHNA, YSLEER. CDR3 size: 14 residues. Trimming cost V 1 base and J 4 bases, with 10 bases left between them. CDR3 region: CASSQGDKLYGYTF. The CDR3, as DNA: TGCGCCAGCAGCCAAGGGGACAAACTCTATGGCTACACCTTC.

The V call is TRBV19, the J call TRBJ2-4; D might be TRBD1 (7 bases). V was trimmed by 8 bases and J by 0 bases, leaving 11 bases between them. CDR1 is LNHDA, CDR2 SQIVND, per germline (reference sequence). The CDR3 covers 14 residues. CDR3 loop: CASCQGGAKNIQYF. As DNA, the CDR3 is TGTGCCAGTTGCCAGGGGGGAGCCAAAAACATTCAGTACTTC.

The chain has TRBV6-5 and TRBJ1-5; D perhaps matches TRBD1 (5 bases). This CDR3 is built from 15 residues. V was trimmed by 5 bases and J by 4 bases, leaving 15 bases between them. Looked up from germline, CDR1 is MNHEY and CDR2 is SVGAGI. The CDR3 DNA sequence: TGTGCCAGCAGTAAGACATGGCGGGGGAATCAGCCCCAGCATTTT. This encodes CASSKTWRGNQPQHF.

The chain links TRBV7-6 to TRBJ2-6, with D possibly TRBD2 on 5 matching bases. The V gene lost 1 base and the J gene lost 1 base, with 5 bases spanning the gap. The CDR3 totals 15 residues. From germline, CDR1 is SGHVS and CDR2 FNYEAQ. CDR3 bases: TGTGCCAGCAGCTTAGGAGGGTCTGGGGCCAACGTCCTGACTTTC. Protein sequence: CASSLGGSGANVLTF.

The chain combines TRBV11-3 with TRBJ2-1; weak D call: TRBD2 (6 bases). The V gene's germline CDR1 is SGHNT and CDR2 YENEEA. Trimming removed 5 bases from V and 7 bases from J, with 18 bases in between. CDR3 length: 15 residues. The CDR3 is CASSTWGEEGNEQFF. The CDR3 nucleotides read TGTGCCAGCAGCACATGGGGGGAAGAGGGAAATGAGCAGTTCTTC.

A single count supports this clone. V usage is TRBV5-1 and J usage is TRBJ1-2, with a tentative D call TRBD1 (5 bases). Trimming stripped 3 bases from V and 4 bases from J, with 13 bases between. Germline V gives CDR1 SGHRS, CDR2 YFSETQ. The CDR3 covers 14 residues. CDR3 residues: CASSSLTAFYGYTF. In nucleotides, the CDR3 is TGCGCCAGCAGCTCCCTGACAGCATTCTATGGCTACACCTTC.